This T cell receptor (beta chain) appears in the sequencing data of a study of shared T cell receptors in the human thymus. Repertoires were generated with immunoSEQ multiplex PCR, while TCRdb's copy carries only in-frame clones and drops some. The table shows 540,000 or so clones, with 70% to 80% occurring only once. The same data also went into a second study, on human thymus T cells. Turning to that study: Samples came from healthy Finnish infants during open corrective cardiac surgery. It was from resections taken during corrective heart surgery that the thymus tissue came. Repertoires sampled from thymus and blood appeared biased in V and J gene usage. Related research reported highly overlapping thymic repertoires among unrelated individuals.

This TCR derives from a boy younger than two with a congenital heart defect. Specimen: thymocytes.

DNA for the CDR3: TGTGCCAGCAGTTCCCGACTAGCCAATGAGCAGTTCTTC. This sequence encodes CASSSRLANEQFF. The rearrangement joins TRBV27 to TRBJ2-1, with 7 bases identical to TRBD2. This CDR3 has 13 amino acids. Germline V gives CDR1 MNHEY, CDR2 SMNVEV (reference sequence). Trimming at V came to 4 bases and at J to 6 bases, leaving 3 bases not matched to a gene.